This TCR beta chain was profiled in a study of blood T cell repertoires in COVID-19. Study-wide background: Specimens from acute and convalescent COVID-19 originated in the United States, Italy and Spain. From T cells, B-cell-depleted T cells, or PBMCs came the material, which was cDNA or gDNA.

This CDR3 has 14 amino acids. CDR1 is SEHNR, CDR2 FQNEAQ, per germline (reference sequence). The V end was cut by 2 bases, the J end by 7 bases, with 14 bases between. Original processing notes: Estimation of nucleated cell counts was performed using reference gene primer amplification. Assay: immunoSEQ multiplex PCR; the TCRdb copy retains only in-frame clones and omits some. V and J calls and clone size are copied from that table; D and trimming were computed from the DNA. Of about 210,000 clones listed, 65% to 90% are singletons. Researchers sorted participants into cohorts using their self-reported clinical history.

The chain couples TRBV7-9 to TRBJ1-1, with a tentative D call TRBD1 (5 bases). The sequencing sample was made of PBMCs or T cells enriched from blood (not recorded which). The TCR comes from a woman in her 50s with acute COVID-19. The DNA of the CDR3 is TGTGCCAGCAGCTTAAGACAGAAGATGAGTGAAGCTTTCTTT. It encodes CASSLRQKMSEAFF.